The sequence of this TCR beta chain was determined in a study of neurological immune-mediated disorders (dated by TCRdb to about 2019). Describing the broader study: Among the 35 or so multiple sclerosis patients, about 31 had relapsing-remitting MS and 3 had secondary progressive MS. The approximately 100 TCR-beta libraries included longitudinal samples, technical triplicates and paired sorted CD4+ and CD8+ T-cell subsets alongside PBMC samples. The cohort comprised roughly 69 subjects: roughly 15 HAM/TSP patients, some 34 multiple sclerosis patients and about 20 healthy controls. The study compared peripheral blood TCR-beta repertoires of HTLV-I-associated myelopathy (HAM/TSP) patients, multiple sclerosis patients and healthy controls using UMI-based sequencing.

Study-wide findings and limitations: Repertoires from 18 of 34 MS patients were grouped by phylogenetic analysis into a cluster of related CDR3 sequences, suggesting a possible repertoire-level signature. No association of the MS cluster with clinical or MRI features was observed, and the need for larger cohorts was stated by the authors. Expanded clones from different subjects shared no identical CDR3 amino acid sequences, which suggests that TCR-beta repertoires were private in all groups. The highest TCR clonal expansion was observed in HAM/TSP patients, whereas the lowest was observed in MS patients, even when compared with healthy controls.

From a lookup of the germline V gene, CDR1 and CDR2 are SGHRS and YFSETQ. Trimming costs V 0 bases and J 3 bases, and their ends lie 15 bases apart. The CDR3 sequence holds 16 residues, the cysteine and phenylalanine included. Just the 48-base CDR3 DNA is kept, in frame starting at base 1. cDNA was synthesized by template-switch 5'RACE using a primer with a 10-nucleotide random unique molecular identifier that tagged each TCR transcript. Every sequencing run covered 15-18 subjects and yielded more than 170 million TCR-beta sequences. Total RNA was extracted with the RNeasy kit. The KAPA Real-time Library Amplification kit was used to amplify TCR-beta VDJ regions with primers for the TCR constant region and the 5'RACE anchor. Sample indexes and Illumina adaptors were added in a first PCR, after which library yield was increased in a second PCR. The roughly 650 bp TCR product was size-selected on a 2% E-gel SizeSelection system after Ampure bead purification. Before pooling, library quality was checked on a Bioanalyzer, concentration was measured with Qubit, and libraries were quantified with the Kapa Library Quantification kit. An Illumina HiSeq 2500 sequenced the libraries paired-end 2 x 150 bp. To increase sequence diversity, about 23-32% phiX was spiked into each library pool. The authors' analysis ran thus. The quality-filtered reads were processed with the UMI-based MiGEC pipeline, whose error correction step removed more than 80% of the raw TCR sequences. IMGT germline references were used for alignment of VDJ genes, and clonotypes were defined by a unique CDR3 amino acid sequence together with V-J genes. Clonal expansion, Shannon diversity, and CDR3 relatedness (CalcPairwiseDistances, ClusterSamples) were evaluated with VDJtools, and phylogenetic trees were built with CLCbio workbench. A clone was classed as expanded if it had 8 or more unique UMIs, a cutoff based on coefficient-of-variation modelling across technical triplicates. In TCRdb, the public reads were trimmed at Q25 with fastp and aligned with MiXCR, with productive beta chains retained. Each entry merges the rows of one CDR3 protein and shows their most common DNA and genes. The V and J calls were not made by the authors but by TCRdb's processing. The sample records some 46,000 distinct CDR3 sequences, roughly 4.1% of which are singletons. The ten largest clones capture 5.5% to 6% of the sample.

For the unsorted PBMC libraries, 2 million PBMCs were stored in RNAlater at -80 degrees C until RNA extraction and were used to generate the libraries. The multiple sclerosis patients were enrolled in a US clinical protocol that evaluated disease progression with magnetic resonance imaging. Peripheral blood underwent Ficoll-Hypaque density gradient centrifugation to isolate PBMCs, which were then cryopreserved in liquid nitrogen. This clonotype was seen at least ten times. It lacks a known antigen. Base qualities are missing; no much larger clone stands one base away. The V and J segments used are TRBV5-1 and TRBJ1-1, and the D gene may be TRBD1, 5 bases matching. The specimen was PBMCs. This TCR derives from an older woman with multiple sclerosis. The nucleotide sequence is TGCGCCAGCAGCTTGGGCAGCGGGGCCGAACACACTGAAGCTTTCTTT. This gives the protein CASSLGSGAEHTEAFF.